This paragraph reports one T cell receptor beta chain. Other nucleotide sequences from this sample produce the same CDR3. This entry comes from a study of OX40 agonist ivuxolimab in advanced cancers. Trimming cost V 0 bases and J 2 bases, with 8 bases left between them. CDR1 SGHVS and CDR2 FNYEAQ come from the germline V gene. CDR3 size: 15 residues. Repertoires were generated with immunoSEQ multiplex PCR, while TCRdb's copy carries only in-frame clones and drops some. The table lists 55,000 to 85,000 clones, 92% of them singletons. The clonotype was recovered from an adult with an advanced solid tumor such as melanoma, head and neck, liver or kidney cancer. The source was CD4+ or CD8+ T cells sorted from blood, collected in a trial of the OX40 agonist ivuxolimab. The J gene is TRBJ1-3, the V gene TRBV7-6; no firm D call. CDR3 in DNA: TGTGCCAGCAGCTTAGCTGGAGGAACTGGAAACACCATATATTTT. Translating gives CASSLAGGTGNTIYF.